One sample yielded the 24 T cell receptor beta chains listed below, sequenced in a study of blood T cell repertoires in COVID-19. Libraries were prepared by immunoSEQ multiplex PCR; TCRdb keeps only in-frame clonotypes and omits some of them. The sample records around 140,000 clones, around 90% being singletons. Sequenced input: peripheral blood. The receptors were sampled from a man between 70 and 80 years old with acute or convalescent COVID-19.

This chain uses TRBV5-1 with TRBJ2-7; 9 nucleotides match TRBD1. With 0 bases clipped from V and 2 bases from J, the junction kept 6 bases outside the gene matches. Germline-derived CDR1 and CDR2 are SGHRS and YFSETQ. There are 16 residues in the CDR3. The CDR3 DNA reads TGCGCCAGCAGCTTGGGCGGGACAGGGTATACCTACGAGCAGTACTTC. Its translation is CASSLGGTGYTYEQYF.

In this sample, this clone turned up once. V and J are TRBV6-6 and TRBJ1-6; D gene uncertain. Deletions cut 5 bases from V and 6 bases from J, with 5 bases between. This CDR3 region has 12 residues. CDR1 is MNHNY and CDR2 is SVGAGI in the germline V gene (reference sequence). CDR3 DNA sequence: TGTGCCAGCAGTGAGGGTAATTCACCCCTCCACTTT. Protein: CASSEGNSPLHF.

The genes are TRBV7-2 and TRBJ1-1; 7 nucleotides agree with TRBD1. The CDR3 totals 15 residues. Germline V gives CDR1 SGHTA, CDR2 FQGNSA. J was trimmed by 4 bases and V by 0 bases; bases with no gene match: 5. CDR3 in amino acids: CASSLAGGASTEAFF. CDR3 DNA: TGTGCCAGCAGCTTAGCAGGGGGCGCGTCCACTGAAGCTTTCTTT.

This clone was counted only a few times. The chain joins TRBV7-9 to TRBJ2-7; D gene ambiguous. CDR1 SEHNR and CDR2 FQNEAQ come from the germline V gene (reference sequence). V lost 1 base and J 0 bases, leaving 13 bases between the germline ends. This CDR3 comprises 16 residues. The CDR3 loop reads CASSLVGDLSSYEQYF. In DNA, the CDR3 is TGTGCCAGCAGCTTAGTAGGAGATTTGAGCTCCTACGAGCAGTACTTC.

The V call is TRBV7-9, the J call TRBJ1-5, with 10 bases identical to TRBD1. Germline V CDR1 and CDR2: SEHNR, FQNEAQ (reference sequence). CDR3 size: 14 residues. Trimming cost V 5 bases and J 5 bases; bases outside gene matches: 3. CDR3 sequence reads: CASSTGTGDQPQHF. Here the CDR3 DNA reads TGTGCCAGCAGCACAGGGACAGGGGATCAGCCCCAGCATTTT.

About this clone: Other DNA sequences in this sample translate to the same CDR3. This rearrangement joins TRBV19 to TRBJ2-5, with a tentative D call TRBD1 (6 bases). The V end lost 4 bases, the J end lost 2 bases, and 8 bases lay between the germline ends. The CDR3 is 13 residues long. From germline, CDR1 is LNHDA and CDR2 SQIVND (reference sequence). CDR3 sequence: CASSSTGQETQYF. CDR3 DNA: TGTGCCAGTAGTAGCACAGGGCAAGAGACCCAGTACTTC.

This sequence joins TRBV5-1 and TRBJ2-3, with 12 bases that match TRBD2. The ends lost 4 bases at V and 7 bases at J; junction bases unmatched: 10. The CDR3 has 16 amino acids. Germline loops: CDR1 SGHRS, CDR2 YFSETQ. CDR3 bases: TGCGCCAGCAGCCAAACTAGCGGGGGGCCGTGGAATACGCAGTATTTT. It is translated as CASSQTSGGPWNTQYF.

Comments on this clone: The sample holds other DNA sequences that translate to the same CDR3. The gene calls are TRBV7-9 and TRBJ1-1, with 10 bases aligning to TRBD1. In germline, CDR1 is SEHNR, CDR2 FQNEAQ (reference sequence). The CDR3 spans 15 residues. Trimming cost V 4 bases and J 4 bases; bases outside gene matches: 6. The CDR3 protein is CASSWDRGSPTEAFF. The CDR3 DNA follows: TGTGCCAGCAGCTGGGACAGGGGCTCTCCCACTGAAGCTTTCTTT.

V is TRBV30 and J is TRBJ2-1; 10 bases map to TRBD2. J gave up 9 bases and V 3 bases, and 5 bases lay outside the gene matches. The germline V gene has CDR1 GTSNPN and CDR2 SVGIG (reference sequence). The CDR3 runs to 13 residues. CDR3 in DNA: TGTGCCTGGAGATTAGCGGGAGGCTCTGAGCAGTTCTTC. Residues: CAWRLAGGSEQFF.

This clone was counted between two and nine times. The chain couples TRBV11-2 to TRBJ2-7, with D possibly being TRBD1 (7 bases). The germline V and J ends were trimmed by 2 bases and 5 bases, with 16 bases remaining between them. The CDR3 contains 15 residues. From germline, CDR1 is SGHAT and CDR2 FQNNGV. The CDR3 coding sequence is TGTGCCAGCAGCTTACCCCGGACAGGAGGGGACGAGCAGTACTTC. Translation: CASSLPRTGGDEQYF.

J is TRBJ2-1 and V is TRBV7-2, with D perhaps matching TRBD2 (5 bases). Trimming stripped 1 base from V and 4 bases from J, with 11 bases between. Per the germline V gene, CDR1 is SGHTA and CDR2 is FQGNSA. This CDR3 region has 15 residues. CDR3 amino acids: CASSLGWGVYNEQFF. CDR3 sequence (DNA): TGTGCCAGCAGCTTAGGGTGGGGAGTTTACAATGAGCAGTTCTTC.

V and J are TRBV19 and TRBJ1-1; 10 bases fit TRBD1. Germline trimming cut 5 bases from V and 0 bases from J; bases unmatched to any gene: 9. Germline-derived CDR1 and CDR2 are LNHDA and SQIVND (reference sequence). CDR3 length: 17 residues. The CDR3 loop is CASSLKRGTGVNTEAFF. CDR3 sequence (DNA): TGTGCCAGTAGTCTAAAGAGGGGGACAGGGGTGAACACTGAAGCTTTCTTT. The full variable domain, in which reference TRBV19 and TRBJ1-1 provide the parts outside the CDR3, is DGGITQSPKYLFRKEGQNVTLSCEQNLNHDAMYWYRQDPGQGLRLIYYSQIVNDFQKGDIAEGYSVSREKKESFPLTVTSAQKNPTAFYLCASSLKRGTGVNTEAFFGQGTRLTVV.

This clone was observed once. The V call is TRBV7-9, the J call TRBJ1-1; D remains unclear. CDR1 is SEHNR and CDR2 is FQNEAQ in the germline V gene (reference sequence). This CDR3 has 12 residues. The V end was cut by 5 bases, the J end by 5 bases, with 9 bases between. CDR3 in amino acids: CASSRSGTEAFF. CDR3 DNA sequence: TGTGCCAGCAGCCGTTCGGGGACTGAAGCTTTCTTT. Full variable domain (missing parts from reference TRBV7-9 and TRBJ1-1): DTGVSQNPRHKITKRGQNVTFRCDPISEHNRLYWYRQTLGQGPEFLTYFQNEAQLEKSRLLSDRFSAERPKGSFSTLEIQRTEQGDSAMYLCASSRSGTEAFFGQGTRLTVV.

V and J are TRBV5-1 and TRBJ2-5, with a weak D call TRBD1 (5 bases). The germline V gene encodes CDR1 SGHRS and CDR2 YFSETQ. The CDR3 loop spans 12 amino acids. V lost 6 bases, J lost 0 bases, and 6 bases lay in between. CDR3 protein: CASTGYQETQYF. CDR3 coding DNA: TGCGCCAGCACAGGGTACCAAGAGACCCAGTACTTC.

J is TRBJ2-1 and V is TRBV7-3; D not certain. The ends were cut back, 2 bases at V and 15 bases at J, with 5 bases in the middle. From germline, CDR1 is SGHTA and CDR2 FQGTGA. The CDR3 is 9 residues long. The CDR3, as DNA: TGTGCCAGCAGCTTACTCCTGTTCTTC. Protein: CASSLLLFF.

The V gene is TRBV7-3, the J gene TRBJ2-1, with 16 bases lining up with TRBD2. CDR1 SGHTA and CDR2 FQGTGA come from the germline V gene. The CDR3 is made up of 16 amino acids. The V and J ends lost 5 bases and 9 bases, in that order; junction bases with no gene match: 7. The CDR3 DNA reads TGTGCCAGCAGCCGAGGGACTAGCGGGAGGGCCAGTGAGCAGTTCTTC. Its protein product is CASSRGTSGRASEQFF.

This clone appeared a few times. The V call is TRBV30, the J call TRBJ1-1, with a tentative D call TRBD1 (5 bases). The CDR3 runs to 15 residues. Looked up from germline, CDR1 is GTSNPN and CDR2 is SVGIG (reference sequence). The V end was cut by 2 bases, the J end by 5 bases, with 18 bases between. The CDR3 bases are TGTGCCTGGAGTCGGACATCCGTGCGTCGGACTGAAGCTTTCTTT. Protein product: CAWSRTSVRRTEAFF.

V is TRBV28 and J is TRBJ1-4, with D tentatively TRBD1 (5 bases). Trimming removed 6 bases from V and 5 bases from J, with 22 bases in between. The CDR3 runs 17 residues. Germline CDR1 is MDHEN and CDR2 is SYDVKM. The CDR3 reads CASSRGAGTGGNEKLFF. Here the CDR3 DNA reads TGTGCCAGCAGCCGCGGGGCAGGGACCGGGGGAAATGAAAAACTGTTTTTT.

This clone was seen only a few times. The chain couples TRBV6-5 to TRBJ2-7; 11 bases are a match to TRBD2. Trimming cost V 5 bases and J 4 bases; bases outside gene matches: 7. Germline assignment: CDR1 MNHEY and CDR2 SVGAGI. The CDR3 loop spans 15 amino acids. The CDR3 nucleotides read TGTGCCAGCAGTATCCGGACTAGCGGGCCGTACGAGCAGTACTTC. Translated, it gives CASSIRTSGPYEQYF.

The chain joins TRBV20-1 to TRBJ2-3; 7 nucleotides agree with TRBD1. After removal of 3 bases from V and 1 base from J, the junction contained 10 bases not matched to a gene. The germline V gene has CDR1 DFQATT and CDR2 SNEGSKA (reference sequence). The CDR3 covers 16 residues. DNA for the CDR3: TGCAGTGCTAGTTCGGGGCAGGGGGTGGGCACAGATACGCAGTATTTT. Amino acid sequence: CSASSGQGVGTDTQYF.

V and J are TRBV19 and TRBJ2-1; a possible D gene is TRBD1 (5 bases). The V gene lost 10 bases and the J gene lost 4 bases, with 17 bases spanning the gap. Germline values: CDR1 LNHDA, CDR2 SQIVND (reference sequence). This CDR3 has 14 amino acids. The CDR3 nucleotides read TGTGCCACTTCCCCCCAGGGTGCATACAATGAGCAGTTCTTC. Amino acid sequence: CATSPQGAYNEQFF.

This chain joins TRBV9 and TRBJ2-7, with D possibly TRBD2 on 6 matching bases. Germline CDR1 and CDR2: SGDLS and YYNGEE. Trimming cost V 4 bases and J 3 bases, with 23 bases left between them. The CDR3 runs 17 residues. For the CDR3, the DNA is TGTGCCAGCAGCCCACGATTTGGGTGGGAGGCCAACTACGAGCAGTACTTC. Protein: CASSPRFGWEANYEQYF. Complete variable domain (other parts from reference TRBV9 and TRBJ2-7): DSGVTQTPKHLITATGQRVTLRCSPRSGDLSVYWYQQSLDQGLQFLIQYYNGEERAKGNILERFSAQQFPDLHSELNLSSLELGDSALYFCASSPRFGWEANYEQYFGPGTRLTVT.

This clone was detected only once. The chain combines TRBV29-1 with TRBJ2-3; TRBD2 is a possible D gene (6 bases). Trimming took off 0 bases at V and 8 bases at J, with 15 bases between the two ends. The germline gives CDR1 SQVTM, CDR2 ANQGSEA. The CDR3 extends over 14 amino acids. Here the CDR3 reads CSVEDFRDFGTQYF. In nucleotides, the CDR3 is TGCAGCGTTGAAGATTTCCGGGACTTTGGTACGCAGTATTTT.

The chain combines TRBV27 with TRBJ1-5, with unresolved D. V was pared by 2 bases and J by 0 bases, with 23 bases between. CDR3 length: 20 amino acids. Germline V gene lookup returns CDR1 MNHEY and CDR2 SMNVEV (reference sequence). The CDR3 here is CASSLKALRVGAYSNQPQHF. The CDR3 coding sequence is TGTGCCAGCAGTTTAAAAGCGCTCCGGGTGGGTGCTTATAGCAATCAGCCCCAGCATTTT.